A single sample is the source of the 9 T cell receptor beta chains below, sequenced in a study of shared clonotypes between healthy human individuals. Assay used: immunoSEQ multiplex PCR; TCRdb lists only in-frame clones, some missing. The sample holds about 990,000 clones; around 78% are singletons and the top ten take around 0.6%. The sample was memory CD4+ T cells from PBMCs. Noted subset: CD45RA-negative fraction. Receptor source: a young man in good health. Some clones in this sample may be carry-over from other donors' samples.

This clone came up many times. The chain joins TRBV10-3 to TRBJ1-2; D gene ambiguous. Germline loops: CDR1 ENHRY, CDR2 SYGVKD. The CDR3 totals 13 residues. Trimming pared 6 bases from V and 6 bases from J, leaving 14 bases between. CDR3 loop: CAISLRVVDGYTF. CDR3 bases: TGTGCCATCAGCCTCCGGGTAGTAGATGGCTACACCTTC.

The chain links TRBV30 to TRBJ2-3; no definite D call. Germline CDR1 GTSNPN, CDR2 SVGIG (reference sequence). V was clipped by 5 bases and J by 1 base, with 7 bases between them. This CDR3 is built from 12 residues. The CDR3 loop reads CAWAGGTDTQYF. In DNA, the CDR3 is TGTGCCTGGGCTGGGGGCACAGATACGCAGTATTTT.

This clone occurred once. Other DNA sequences within the sample encode an identical CDR3. The J gene is TRBJ2-7, the V gene TRBV9, with TRBD2 as a possible D gene (5 bases). Germline V gene data show CDR1 as SGDLS and CDR2 as YYNGEE. This CDR3 is built from 15 residues. Trimming pared 0 bases from V and 0 bases from J, leaving 10 bases between. The chain's CDR3 is CASSVGLASSYEQYF. CDR3 nucleotide sequence: TGTGCCAGCAGCGTAGGTCTAGCCAGCTCCTACGAGCAGTACTTC.

The gene calls are TRBV10-3 and TRBJ2-3; D tentatively fits TRBD1 or TRBD2 (6 bases each). This CDR3 region has 14 residues. Germline CDR1 and CDR2: ENHRY and SYGVKD. The germline V and J ends were trimmed by 6 bases and 2 bases, with 12 bases remaining between them. The CDR3 region has the DNA TGTGCCATCAGAGAAGGGGGGATCACAGATACGCAGTATTTT. Translating gives CAIREGGITDTQYF.

J is TRBJ2-6 and V is TRBV6-1; the D is unclear. Looked up from germline, CDR1 is MNHNS and CDR2 is SASEGT. The CDR3 covers 14 residues. V was pared by 7 bases and J by 0 bases, with 7 bases between. For the CDR3, the DNA is TGTGCCAGCATGGCTTACTCTGGGGCCAACGTCCTGACTTTC. Translation: CASMAYSGANVLTF.

The V gene is TRBV6-5, the J gene TRBJ1-6; the D gene is possibly TRBD1 (5 bases). The CDR3 spans 16 residues. Germline V lookup: CDR1 MNHEY, CDR2 SVGAGI. V shed 4 bases and J shed 1 base, with 11 bases lying between them. The CDR3 nucleotides are TGTGCCAGCAGTTTTGACAGAAGGTCCTATAATTCACCCCTCCACTTT. Its translation: CASSFDRRSYNSPLHF.

Of note for this clone: At the DNA level, this CDR3 is encoded by other sequences in the same sample as well. The chain has TRBV19 and TRBJ1-1, with D uncertain. Looked up from germline, CDR1 is LNHDA and CDR2 is SQIVND (reference sequence). Trimming pared 1 base from V and 1 base from J, leaving 7 bases between. The CDR3 runs to 14 residues. CDR3 residues: CASSIGPANTEAFF. CDR3 sequence (DNA): TGTGCCAGTAGTATAGGGCCGGCGAACACTGAAGCTTTCTTT.

The CDR3 protein is CASSLSGSVEAGELFF. DNA for the CDR3: TGTGCCAGCAGCCTTAGCGGGAGCGTCGAGGCCGGGGAGCTGTTTTTT. The chain uses TRBV5-6 and TRBJ2-2; TRBD2 matches at 9 bases. Germline V CDR1 and CDR2: SGHDT, YYEEEE. CDR3 length equals 16 residues. The V segment lost 4 bases and the J segment 6 bases; nucleotides outside the gene matches: 10.

As regards this clone: This same CDR3 is encoded by further DNA sequences in the sample. The chain carries TRBV5-6 and TRBJ2-6; tentatively, D is TRBD1 or TRBD2 (5 bases each). CDR1 and CDR2 (germline): SGHDT, YYEEEE. V lost 4 bases to trimming and J lost 3 bases, with 11 bases between them. CDR3 length: 15 amino acids. CDR3: CASSLGVSGANVLTF. The CDR3 nucleotides read TGTGCCAGCAGCCTGGGGGTGAGTGGGGCCAACGTCCTGACTTTC.